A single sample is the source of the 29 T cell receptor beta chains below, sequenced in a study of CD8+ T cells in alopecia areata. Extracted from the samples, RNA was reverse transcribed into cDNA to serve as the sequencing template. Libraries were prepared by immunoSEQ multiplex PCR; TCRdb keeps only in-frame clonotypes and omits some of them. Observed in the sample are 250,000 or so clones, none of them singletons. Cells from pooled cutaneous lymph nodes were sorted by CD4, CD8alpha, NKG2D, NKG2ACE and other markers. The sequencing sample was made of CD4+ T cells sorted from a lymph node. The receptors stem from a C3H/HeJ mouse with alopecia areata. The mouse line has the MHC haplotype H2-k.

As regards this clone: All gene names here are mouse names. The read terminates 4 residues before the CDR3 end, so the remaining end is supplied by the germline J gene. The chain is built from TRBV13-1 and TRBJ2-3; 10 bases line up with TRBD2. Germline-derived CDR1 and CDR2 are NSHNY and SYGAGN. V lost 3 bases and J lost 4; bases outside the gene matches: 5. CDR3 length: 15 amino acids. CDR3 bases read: TGTGCCAGCAGTGTTCCTGGGGGGGCCTCAGAA. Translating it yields CASSVPGGASE. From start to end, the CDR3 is CASSVPGGASETLYF.

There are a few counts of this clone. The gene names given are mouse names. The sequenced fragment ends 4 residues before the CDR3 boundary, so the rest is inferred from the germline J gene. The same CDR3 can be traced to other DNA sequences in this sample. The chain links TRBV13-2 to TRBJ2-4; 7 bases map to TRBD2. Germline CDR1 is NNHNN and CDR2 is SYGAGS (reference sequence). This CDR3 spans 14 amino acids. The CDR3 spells CASGDAWGENTLYF. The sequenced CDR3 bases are TGTGCCAGCGGTGATGCTTGGGGGGAAAAC.

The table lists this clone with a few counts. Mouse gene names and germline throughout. The CDR3 spells CASSHPGASNTGQLYF. The DNA read from the CDR3 is TGTGCCAGCAGCCACCCTGGGGCCTCAAACACCGGG. The chain recombines TRBV5 with TRBJ2-2; possible D gene TRBD2, 6 bases. The CDR3 is cut off 4 residues early in the read; its end comes from the germline J gene. This CDR3 is built from 16 residues. Germline V gene data show CDR1 as LGHNA and CDR2 as YNLKQL (reference sequence). Between the trimmed V and J ends, which lost 3 bases and 0 bases, there was a span of 11 bases.

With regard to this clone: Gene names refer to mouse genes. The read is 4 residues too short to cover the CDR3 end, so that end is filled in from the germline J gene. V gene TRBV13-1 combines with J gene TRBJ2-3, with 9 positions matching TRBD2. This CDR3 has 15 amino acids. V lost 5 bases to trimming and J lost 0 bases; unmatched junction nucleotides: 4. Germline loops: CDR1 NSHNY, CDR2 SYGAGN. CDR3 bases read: TGTGCCAGCAGGCACTGGGGGGAGAGTGCAGAA. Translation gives CASRHWGESAE. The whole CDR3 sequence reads CASRHWGESAETLYF.

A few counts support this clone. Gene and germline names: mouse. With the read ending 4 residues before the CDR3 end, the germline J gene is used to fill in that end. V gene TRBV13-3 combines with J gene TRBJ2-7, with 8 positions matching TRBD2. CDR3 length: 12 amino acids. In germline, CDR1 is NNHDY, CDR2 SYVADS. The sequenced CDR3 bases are TGTGCCAGCATCACTGGGGGATAT. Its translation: CASITGGY. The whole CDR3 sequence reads CASITGGYEQYF.

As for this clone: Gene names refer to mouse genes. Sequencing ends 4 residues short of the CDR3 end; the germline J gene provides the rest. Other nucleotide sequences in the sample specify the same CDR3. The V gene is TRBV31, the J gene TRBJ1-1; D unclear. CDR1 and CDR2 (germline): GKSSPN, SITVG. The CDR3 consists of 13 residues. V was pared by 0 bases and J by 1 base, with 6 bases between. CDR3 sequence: CAWSLAQNTEVFF. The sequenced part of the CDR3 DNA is TGTGCCTGGAGTCTAGCACAAAACACA.

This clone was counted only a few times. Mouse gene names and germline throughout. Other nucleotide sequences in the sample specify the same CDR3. CDR3 sequence: CTCSAQGDEQYF. The DNA read from the CDR3 is TGCACCTGCAGTGCACAGGGGGAT. The chain has TRBV1 and TRBJ2-7, with 7 bases identical to TRBD1. Sequencing ends 4 residues short of the CDR3 end; the germline J gene provides the rest. The germline V gene has CDR1 NSQYPW and CDR2 LRSPGD (reference sequence). The length of the CDR3 is 12 residues.

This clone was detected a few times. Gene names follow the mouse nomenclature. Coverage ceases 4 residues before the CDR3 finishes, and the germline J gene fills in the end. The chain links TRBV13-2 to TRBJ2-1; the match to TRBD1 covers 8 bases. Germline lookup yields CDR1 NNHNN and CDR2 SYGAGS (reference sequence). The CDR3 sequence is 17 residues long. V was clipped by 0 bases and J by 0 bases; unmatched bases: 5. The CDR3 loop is CASGDARDRGNYAEQFF. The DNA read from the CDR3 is TGTGCCAGCGGTGATGCTAGAGACAGGGGTAACTATGCT.

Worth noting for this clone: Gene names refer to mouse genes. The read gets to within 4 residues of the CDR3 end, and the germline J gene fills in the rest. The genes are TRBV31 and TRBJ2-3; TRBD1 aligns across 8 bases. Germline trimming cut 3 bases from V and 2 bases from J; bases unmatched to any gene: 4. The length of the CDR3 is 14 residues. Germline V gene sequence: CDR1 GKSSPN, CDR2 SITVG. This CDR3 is CAWRHRGDAETLYF. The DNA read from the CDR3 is TGTGCCTGGAGGCACAGGGGGGATGCAGAA.

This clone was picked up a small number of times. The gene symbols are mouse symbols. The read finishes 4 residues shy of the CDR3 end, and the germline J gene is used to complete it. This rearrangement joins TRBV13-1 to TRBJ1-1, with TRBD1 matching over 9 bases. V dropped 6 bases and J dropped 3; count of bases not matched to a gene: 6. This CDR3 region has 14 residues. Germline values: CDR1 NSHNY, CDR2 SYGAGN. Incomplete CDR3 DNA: TGTGCCAGCACCCGGGACAGGGCCTACACA. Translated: CASTRDRAYT. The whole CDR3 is CASTRDRAYTEVFF.

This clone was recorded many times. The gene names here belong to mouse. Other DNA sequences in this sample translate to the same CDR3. The CDR3 DNA, read in part, is TGCACCTGCAGTGGGGACAGGGGCCAAGAC. Its protein product is CTCSGDRGQD. The whole CDR3 reads CTCSGDRGQDTQYF. This chain uses TRBV1 with TRBJ2-5; 10 bases are shared with TRBD1. Sequencing ends 4 residues short of the CDR3 end; the germline J gene provides the rest. The CDR3 runs to 14 residues. J gave up 2 bases and V 4 bases, and 0 bases lay outside the gene matches. CDR1 NSQYPW and CDR2 LRSPGD come from the germline V gene (reference sequence).

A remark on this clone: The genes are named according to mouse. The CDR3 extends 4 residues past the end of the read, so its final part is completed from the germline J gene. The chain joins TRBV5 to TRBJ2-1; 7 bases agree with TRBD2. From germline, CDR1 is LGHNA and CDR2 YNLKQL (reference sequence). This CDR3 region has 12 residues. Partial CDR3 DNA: TGTGCCAGCAGCCCGGGACTGTCT. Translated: CASSPGLS. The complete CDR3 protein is CASSPGLSEQFF.

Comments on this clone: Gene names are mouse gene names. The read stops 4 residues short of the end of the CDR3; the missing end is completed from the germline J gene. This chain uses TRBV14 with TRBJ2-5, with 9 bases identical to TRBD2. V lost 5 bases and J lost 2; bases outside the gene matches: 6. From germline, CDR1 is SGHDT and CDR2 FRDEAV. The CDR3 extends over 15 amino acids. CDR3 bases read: TGTGCCAGCAGCCCTACTGGGGGGCCCCAAGAC. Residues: CASSPTGGPQD. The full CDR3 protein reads CASSPTGGPQDTQYF.

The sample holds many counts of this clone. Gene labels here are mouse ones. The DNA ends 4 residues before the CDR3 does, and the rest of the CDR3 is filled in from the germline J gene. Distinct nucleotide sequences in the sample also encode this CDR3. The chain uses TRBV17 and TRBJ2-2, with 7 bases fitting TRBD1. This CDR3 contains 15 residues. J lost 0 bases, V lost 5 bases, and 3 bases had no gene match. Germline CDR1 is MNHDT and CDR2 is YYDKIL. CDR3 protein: CASSPGQPNTGQLYF. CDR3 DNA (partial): TGTGCTAGCAGTCCGGGACAGCCAAACACCGGG.

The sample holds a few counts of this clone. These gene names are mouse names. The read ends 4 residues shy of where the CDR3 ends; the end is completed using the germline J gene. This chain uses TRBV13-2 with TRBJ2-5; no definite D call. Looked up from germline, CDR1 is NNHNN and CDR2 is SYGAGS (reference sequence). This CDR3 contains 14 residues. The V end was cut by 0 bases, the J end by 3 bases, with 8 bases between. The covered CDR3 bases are TGTGCCAGCGGTGATGCCGGCAGGCAAGAC. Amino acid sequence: CASGDAGRQD. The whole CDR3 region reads CASGDAGRQDTQYF.

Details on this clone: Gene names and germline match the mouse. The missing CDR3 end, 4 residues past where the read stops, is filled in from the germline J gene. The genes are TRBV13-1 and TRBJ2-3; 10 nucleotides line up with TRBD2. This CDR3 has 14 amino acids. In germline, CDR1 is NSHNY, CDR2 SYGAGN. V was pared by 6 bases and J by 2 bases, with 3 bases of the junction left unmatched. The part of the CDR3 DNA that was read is TGTGCCAGCAAGACTGGGGGGATTGCAGAA. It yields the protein CASKTGGIAE. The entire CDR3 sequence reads CASKTGGIAETLYF.

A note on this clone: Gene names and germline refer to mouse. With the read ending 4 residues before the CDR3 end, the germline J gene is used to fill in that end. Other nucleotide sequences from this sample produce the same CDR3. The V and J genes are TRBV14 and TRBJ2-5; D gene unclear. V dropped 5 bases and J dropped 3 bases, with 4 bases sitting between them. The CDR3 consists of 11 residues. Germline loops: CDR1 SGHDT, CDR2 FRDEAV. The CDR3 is CASSLQDTQYF. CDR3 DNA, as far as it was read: TGTGCCAGCAGCCTACAAGAC.

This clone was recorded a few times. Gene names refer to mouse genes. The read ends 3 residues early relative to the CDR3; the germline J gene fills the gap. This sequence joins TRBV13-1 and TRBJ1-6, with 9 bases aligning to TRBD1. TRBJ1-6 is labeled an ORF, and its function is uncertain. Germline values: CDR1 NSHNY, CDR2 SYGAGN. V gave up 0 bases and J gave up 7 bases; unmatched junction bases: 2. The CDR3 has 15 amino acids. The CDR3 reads CASSDGGTGNSPLYF. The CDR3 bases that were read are TGTGCCAGCAGTGATGGGGGGACAGGGAATTCGCCC.

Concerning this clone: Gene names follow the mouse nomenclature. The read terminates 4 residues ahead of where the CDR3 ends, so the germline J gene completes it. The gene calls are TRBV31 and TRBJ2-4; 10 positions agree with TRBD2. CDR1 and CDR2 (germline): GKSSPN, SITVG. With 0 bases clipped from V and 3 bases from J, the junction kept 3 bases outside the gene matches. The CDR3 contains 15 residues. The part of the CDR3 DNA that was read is TGTGCCTGGAGTCTGGACTGGGGGTGGCAAAAC. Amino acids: CAWSLDWGWQN. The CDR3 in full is CAWSLDWGWQNTLYF.

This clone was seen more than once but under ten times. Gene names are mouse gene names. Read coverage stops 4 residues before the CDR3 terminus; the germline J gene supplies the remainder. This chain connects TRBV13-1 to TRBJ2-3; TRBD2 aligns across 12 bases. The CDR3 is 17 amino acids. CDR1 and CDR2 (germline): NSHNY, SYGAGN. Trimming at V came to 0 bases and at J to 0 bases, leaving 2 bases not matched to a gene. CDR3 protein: CASSDGGLGGSAETLYF. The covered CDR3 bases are TGTGCCAGCAGTGATGGGGGACTGGGGGGTAGTGCAGAA.

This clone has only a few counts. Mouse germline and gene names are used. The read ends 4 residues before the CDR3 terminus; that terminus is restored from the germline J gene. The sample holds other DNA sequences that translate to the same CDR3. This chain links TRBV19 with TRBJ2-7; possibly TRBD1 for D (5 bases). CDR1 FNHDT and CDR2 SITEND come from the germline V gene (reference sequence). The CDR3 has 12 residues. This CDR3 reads CASSPDSYEQYF. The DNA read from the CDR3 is TGTGCCAGCAGTCCTGACAGTTAT.

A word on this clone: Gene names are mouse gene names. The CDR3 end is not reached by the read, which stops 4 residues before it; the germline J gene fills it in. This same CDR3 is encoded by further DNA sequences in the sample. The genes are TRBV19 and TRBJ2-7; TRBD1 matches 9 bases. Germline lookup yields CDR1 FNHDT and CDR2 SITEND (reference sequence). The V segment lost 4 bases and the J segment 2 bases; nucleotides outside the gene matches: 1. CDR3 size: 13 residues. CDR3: CASSRQGAYEQYF. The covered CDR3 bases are TGTGCCAGCAGTCGACAGGGGGCCTAT. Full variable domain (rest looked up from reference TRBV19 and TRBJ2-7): GGIITQTPKFLIGQEGQKLTLKCQQNFNHDTMYWYRQDSGKGLRLIYYSITENDLQKGDLSEGYDASREKKSSFSLTVTSAQKNEMAVFLCASSRQGAYEQYFGPGTRLTVL.

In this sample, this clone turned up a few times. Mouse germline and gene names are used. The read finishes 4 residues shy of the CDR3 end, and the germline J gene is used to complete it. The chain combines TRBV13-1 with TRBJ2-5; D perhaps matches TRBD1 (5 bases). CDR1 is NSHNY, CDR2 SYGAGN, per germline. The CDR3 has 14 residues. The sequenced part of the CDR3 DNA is TGTGCCAGCAGTGATCCCAGGGAAGAAGAC. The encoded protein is CASSDPREED. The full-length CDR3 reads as CASSDPREEDTQYF.

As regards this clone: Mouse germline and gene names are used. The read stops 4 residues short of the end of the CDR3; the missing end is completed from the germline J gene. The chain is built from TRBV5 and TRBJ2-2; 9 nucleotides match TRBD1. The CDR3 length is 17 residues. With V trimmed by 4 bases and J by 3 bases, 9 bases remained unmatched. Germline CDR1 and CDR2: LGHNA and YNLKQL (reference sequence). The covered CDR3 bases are TGTGCCAGCAGCCCCCCACAGGGGGCGACGGACACCGGG. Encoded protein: CASSPPQGATDTG. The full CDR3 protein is CASSPPQGATDTGQLYF.

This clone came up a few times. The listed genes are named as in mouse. CDR3 residues: CASRNRGAETLYF. The DNA read from the CDR3 is TGTGCCAGCCGGAACAGGGGTGCAGAA. This sequence joins TRBV13-1 and TRBJ2-3; possibly TRBD1 for D (6 bases). The read comes to an end 4 residues before the CDR3 does, leaving the germline J gene to fill in the end. The CDR3 is 13 residues long. The ends were cut back, 7 bases at V and 1 base at J, with 10 bases in the middle. CDR1 is NSHNY and CDR2 is SYGAGN in the germline V gene.

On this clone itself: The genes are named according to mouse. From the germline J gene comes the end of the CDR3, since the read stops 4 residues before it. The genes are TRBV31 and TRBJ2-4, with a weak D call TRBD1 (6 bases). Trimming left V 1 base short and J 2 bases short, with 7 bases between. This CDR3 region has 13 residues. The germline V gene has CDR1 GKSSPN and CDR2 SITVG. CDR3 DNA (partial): TGTGCCTGGAGTCAGGGGGTTCAAAAC. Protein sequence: CAWSQGVQN. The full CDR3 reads CAWSQGVQNTLYF.

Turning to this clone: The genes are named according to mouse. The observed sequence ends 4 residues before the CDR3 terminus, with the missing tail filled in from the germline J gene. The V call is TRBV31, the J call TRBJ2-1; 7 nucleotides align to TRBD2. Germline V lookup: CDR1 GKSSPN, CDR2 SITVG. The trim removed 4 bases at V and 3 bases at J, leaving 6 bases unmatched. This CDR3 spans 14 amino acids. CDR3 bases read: TGTGCCTGGAATACTGGGGTGGGCTATGCT. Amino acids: CAWNTGVGYA. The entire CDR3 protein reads CAWNTGVGYAEQFF.

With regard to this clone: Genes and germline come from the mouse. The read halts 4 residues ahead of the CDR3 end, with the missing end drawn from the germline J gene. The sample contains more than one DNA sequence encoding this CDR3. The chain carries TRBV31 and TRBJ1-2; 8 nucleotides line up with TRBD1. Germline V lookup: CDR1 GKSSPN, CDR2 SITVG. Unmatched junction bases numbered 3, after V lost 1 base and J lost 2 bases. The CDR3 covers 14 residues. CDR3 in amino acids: CAWSPGQANSDYTF. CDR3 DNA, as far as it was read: TGTGCCTGGAGTCCGGGACAGGCGAACTCC.

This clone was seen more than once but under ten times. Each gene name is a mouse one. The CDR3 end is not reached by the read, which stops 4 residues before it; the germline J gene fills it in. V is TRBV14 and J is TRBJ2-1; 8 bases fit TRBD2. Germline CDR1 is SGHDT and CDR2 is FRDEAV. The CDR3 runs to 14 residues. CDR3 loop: CASSAGTGGAEQFF. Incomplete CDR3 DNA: TGTGCCAGCAGCGCCGGGACTGGCGGGGCT.